A selection of T cell receptor beta chains follows, all from one sample in a study of spatial heterogeneity in lung cancer. TCRdb recomputed calls from the 5' RACE reads with MiXCR, one row per CDR3 protein. The data show some 46,000 distinct CDR3 sequences, about 10% seen once. This sample comprised PBMCs, obtained at follow-up. The source is a male donor with early-stage non-small cell lung cancer. The CDR3 runs from the conserved cysteine through the conserved F or W. A D gene is named only where the DNA matches it firmly. The size entry is marked missing in some rows and otherwise reads once, few, many or a size class.

v_gene,j_gene,d_gene,abundance,CDR3nt,CDR3aa
TRBV28,TRBJ2-7,NA,few,TGTGCCAGCAGGGGTCAGGCCTACGAGCAGTACTTC,CASRGQAYEQYF
TRBV19,TRBJ2-7,TRBD2,many,TGTGCCAGTAGTACGGGACTAGCTTCAGGCCACGAGCAGTACTTC,CASSTGLASGHEQYF
TRBV7-9,TRBJ2-3,NA,few,TGTGCCAGCAGCACCAACGAGGAAACAGATACGCAGTATTTT,CASSTNEETDTQYF
TRBV10-3,TRBJ1-6,TRBD1,many,TGTGCCATCAGGGCCGGGACAGAGAACAATTCACCCCTCCACTTT,CAIRAGTENNSPLHF
TRBV27,TRBJ1-1,NA,NA,TGTGCCAGCAGTCCCCAGCGGACCAAGTTAGGTTTCTTT,CASSPQRTKLGFF
TRBV6-1,TRBJ2-7,TRBD2,few,TGTGCCAGCGCTGAGGAACTAGCGGAACCCCCCCACTTC,CASAEELAEPPHF
TRBV6-5,TRBJ2-7,NA,NA,TGTGCCAGCAGTTACTCGAGAGGGGGTTTCTCCTACGAGCAGTACTTC,CASSYSRGGFSYEQYF
TRBV27,TRBJ1-1,TRBD1,many,TGTGCCAGCAGTTCCCACCACAGGGGCTCAGGCACTGAAGCTTTCTTT,CASSSHHRGSGTEAFF
TRBV7-3,TRBJ2-1,TRBD2,many,TGTGCCAGCAGCCCCGGCGGGGGACTAGCGGGAGGGGAGCAGTTCTTC,CASSPGGGLAGGEQFF
TRBV9,TRBJ1-1,NA,few,TGTGCCAGCAGCTCAATCCCGGGGTCCGAAGCTTTCTTT,CASSSIPGSEAFF
TRBV20-1,TRBJ2-7,NA,many,TGCAGTGCTGGGGGCCGAGCAGGAGATGAGCAGTACTTC,CSAGGRAGDEQYF
TRBV28,TRBJ2-1,TRBD1,many,TGTGCCAGCAGAGGTTACCGGGACAGTCGAGGGGAGCAGTTCTTC,CASRGYRDSRGEQFF
TRBV23-1,TRBJ1-5,NA,many,TGCGCCAGCATCATCCTTAATCAGCCCCAGCATTTT,CASIILNQPQHF